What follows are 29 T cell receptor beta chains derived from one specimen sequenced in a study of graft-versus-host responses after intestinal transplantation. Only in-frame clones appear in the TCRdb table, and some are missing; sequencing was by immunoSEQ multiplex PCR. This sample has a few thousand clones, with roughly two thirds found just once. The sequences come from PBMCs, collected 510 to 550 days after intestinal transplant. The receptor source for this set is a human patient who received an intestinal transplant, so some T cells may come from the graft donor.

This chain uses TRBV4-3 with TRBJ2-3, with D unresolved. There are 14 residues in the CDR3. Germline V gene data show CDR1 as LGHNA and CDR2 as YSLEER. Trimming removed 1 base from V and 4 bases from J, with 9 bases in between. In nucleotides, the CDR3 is TGCGCCAGCAGCCAAGCTGCCCCCCCAGATACGCAGTATTTT. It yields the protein CASSQAAPPDTQYF.

In DNA, the CDR3 is TGTGCCAGCAGCCCCGAGGGCCGGGGGGGCACCGGGGAGCTGTTTTTT. Its translation is CASSPEGRGGTGELFF. The rearrangement joins TRBV7-9 to TRBJ2-2; 8 bases match TRBD2. This CDR3 is built from 16 residues. The germline CDR1 and CDR2 sequences are SEHNR and FQNEAQ (reference sequence). With V trimmed by 5 bases and J by 4 bases, 9 bases remained unmatched.

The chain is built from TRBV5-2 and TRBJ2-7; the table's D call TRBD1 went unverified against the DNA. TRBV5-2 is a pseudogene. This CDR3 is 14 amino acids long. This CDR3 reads CASSLRGADYEQYF. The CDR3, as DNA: TGTGCCAGCAGCTTAAGGGGCGCGGATTACGAGCAGTACTTC.

CDR3 coding DNA: TGTGCCAGCAGTGAAGGGGACAGCTCCTACGAGCAGTACTTC. Its translation: CASSEGDSSYEQYF. The chain couples TRBV6-8 to TRBJ2-7; 7 bases agree with TRBD1. The V segment lost 5 bases and the J segment 0 bases; nucleotides outside the gene matches: 4. The CDR3 contains 14 residues. Germline-derived CDR1 and CDR2 are MNHGY and SAAAGT.

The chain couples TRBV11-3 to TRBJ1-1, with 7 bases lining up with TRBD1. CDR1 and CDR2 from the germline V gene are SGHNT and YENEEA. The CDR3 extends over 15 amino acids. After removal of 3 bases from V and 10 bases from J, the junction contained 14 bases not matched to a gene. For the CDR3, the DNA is TGTGCCAGCAGCTTCAGAGGGGGCGCGGGTTATGTAGCTTTCTTT. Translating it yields CASSFRGGAGYVAFF.

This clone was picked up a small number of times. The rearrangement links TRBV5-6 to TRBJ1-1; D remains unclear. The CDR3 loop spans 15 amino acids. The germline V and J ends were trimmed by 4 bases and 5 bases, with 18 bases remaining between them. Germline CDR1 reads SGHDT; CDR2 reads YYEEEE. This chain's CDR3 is CASSGMGNRETEAFF. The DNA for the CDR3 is TGTGCCAGCAGCGGGATGGGAAACCGGGAAACTGAAGCTTTCTTT.

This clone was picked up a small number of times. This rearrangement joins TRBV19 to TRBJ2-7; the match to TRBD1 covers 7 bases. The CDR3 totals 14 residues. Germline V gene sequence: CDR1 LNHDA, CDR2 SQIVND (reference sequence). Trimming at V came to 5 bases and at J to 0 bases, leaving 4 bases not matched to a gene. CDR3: CASSPRDSSYEQYF. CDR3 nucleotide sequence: TGTGCCAGTAGTCCCCGGGACAGCTCCTACGAGCAGTACTTC.

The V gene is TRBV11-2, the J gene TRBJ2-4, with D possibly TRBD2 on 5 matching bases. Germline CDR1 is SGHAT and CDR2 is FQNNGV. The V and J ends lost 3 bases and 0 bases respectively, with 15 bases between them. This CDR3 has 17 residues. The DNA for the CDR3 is TGTGCCAGCAGCTTGGGGAGTCTAACCCTAGCCAAAAACATTCAGTACTTC. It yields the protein CASSLGSLTLAKNIQYF.

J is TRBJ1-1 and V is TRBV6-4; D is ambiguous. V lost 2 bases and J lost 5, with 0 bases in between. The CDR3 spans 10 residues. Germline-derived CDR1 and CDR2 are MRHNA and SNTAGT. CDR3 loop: CASSDTEAFF. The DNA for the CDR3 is TGTGCCAGCAGTGACACTGAAGCTTTCTTT.

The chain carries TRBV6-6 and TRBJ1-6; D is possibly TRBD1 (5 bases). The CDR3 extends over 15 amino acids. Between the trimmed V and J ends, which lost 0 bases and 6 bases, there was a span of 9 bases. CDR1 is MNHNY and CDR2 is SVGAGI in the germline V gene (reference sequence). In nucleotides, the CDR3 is TGTGCCAGCAGTTACTCGTCCAGGGTTAATTCACCCCTCCACTTT. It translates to CASSYSSRVNSPLHF.

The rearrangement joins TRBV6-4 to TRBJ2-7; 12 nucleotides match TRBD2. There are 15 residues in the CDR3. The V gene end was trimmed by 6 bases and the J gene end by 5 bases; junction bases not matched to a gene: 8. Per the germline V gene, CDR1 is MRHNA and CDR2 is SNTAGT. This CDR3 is CASRSSGGAGHEQYF. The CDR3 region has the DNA TGTGCCAGCAGGTCTAGCGGGGGGGCCGGGCACGAGCAGTACTTC.

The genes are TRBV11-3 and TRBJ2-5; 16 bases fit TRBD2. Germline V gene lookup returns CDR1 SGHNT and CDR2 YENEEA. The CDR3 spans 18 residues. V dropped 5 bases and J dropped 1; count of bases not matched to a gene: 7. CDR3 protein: CASSLGTSGGGPQETQYF. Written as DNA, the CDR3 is TGTGCCAGCAGCCTAGGGACTAGCGGGGGGGGCCCCCAAGAGACCCAGTACTTC.

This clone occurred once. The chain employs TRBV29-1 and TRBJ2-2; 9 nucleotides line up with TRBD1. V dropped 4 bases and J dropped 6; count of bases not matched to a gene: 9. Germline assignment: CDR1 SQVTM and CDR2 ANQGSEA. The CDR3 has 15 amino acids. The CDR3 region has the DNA TGCAGCGTTGGGACAGGGGCTCATACACCCGGGGAGCTGTTTTTT. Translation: CSVGTGAHTPGELFF.

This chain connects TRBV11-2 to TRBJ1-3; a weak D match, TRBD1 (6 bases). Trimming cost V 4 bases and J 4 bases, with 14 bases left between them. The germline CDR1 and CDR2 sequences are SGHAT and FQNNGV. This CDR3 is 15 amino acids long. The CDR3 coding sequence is TGTGCCAGCAGCTCCCAGACAGGTTGGGGAAACACCATATATTTT. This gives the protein CASSSQTGWGNTIYF.

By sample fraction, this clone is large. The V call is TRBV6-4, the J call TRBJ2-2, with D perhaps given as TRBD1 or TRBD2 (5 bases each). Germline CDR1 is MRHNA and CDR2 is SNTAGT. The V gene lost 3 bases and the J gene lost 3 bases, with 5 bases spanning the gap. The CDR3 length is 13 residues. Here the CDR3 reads CASSEGDTGELFF. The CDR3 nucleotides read TGTGCCAGCAGTGAGGGGGACACCGGGGAGCTGTTTTTT.

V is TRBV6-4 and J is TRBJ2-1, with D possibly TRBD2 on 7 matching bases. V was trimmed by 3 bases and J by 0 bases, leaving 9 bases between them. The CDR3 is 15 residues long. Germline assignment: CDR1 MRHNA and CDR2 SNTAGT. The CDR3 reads CASSERGGSYNEQFF. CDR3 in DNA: TGTGCCAGCAGTGAAAGGGGGGGCTCCTACAATGAGCAGTTCTTC.

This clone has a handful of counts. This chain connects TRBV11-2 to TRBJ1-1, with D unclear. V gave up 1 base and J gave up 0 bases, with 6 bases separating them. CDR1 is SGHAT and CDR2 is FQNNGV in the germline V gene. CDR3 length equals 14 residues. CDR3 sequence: CASSLVALNTEAFF. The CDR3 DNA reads TGTGCCAGCAGCTTAGTTGCTTTGAACACTGAAGCTTTCTTT.

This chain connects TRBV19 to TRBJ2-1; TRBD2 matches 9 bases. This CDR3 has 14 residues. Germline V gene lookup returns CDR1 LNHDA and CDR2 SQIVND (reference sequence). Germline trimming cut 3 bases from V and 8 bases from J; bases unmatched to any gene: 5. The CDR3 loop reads CASSIGGGDYEQFF. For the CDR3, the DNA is TGTGCCAGTAGTATTGGCGGGGGGGACTATGAGCAGTTCTTC.

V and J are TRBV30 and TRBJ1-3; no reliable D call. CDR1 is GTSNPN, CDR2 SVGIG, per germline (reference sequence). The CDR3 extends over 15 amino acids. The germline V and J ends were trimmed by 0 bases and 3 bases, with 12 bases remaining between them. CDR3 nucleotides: TGTGCCTGGAGTGTACTTGGGAAGGGTGGAAACACCATATATTTT. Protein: CAWSVLGKGGNTIYF.

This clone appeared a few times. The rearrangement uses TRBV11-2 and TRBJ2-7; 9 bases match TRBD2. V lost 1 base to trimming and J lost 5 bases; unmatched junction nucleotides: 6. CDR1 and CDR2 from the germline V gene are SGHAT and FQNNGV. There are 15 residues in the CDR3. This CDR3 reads CASSLGIAGDDEQYF. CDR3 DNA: TGTGCCAGCAGCTTAGGGATAGCGGGGGACGACGAGCAGTACTTC.

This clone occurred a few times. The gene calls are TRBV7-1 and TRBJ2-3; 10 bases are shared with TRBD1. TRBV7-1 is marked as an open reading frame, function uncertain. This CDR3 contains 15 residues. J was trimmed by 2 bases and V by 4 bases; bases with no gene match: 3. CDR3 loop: CASSLGQGHTDTQYF. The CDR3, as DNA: TGTGCCAGCAGCTTGGGACAGGGGCACACAGATACGCAGTATTTT.

The CDR3 DNA follows: TGTGCCAGCAGTTTTAGGGGACTGTCCTCCTACGAGCAGTACTTC. Protein: CASSFRGLSSYEQYF. V and J are TRBV6-5 and TRBJ2-7; possibly TRBD2 for D (6 bases). Germline-derived CDR1 and CDR2 are MNHEY and SVGAGI. Trimming removed 4 bases at V and 0 bases at J, with 13 bases between. The CDR3 runs 15 residues.

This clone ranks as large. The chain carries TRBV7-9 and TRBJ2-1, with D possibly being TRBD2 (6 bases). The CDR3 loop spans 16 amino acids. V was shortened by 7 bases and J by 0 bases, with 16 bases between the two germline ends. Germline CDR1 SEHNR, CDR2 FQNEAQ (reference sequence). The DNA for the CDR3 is TGTGCCAGCACCCCCCCGGGGGACCACTCCTACAATGAGCAGTTCTTC. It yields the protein CASTPPGDHSYNEQFF.

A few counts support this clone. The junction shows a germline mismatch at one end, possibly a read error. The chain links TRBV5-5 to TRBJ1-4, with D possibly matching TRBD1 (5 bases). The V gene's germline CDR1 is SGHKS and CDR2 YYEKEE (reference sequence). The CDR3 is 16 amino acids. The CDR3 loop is CASSVGGGFTNEKLFF. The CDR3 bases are TGCGCCAGCAGCGTCGGGGGAGGATTTACTAATGAAAAACTGTTTTTT.

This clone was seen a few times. The CDR3 loop is CASSSRDTDTQYF. DNA for the CDR3: TGTGCCAGCAGTTCCAGAGACACAGATACGCAGTATTTT. The chain has TRBV6-5 and TRBJ2-3; D is ambiguous. This CDR3 comprises 13 residues. Germline lookup yields CDR1 MNHEY and CDR2 SVGAGI. Trimming stripped 4 bases from V and 2 bases from J, with 7 bases between.

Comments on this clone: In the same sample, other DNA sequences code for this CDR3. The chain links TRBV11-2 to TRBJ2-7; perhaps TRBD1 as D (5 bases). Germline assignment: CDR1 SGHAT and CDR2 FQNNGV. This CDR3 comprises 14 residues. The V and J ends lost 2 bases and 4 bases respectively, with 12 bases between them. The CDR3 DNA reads TGTGCCAGCAGCTTAAGGGGCGCGGATTACGAGCAGTACTTC. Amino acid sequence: CASSLRGADYEQYF.

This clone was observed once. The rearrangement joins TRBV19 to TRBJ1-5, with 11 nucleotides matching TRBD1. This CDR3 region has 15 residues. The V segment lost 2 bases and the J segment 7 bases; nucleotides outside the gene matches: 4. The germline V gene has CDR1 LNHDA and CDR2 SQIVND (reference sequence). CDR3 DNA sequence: TGTGCCAGTAGTATACCGGGACAGGGGGAACAGCCCCAGCATTTT. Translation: CASSIPGQGEQPQHF.

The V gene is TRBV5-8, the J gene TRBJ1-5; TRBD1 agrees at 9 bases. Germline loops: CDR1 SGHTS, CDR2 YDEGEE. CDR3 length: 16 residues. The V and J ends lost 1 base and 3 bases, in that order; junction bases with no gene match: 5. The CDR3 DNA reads TGTGCCAGCAGCTTGCTAACAGGGGGCAACAATCAGCCCCAGCATTTT. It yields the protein CASSLLTGGNNQPQHF.

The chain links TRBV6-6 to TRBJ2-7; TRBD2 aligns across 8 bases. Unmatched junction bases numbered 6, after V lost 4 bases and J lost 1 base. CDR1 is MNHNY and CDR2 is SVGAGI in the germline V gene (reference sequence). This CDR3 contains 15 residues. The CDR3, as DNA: TGTGCCAGCAGTTCCACCGGGGGGGCATCCTACGAGCAGTACTTC. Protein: CASSSTGGASYEQYF.